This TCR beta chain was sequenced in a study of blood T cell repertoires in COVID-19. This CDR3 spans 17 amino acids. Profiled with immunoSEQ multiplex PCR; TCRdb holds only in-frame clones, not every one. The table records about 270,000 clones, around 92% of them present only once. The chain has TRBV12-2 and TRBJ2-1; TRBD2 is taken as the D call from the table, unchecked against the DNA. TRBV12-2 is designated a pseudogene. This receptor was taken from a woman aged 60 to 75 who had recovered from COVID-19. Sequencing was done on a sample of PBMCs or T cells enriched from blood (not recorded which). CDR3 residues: CASRRPLGGPSYNEQFF. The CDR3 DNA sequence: TGTGCAAGTCGCCGACCGCTCGGGGGGCCCTCCTACAATGAGCAGTTCTTC.